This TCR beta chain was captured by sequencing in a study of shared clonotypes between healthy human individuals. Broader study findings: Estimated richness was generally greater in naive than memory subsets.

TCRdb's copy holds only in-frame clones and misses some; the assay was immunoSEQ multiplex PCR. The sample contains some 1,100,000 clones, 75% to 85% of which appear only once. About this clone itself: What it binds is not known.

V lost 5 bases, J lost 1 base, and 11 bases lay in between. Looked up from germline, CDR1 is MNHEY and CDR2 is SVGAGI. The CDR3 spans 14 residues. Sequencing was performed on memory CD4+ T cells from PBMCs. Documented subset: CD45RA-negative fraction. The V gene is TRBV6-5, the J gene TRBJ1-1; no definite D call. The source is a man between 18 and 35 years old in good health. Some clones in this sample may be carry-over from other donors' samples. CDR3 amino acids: CASSAWLENTEAFF. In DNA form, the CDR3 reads TGTGCCAGCAGTGCGTGGTTGGAGAACACTGAAGCTTTCTTT.